What follows are 6 T cell receptor beta chains derived from one specimen sequenced in a study of blood T cell repertoires in COVID-19. Clones were sequenced by immunoSEQ multiplex PCR, and TCRdb holds only the in-frame ones, with some missing. The repertoire holds over 200,000 clones, 70% to 90% seen once, with around a tenth in the top ten. The specimen sequenced was peripheral blood. These receptors were collected from a man in his fifties with COVID-19, enrolled during active disease.

This rearrangement joins TRBV28 to TRBJ2-7, with D possibly TRBD2 on 6 matching bases. Per the germline V gene, CDR1 is MDHEN and CDR2 is SYDVKM. This CDR3 contains 15 residues. The ends were cut back, 1 base at V and 2 bases at J, with 12 bases in the middle. The CDR3 bases are TGTGCCAGCAGTTTATTGGGAGGCAGGACCTACGAGCAGTACTTC. It codes for CASSLLGGRTYEQYF.

The V call is TRBV29-1, the J call TRBJ1-2; D gene ambiguous. The CDR3 is made up of 12 amino acids. Germline V CDR1 and CDR2: SQVTM, ANQGSEA. V was trimmed by 3 bases and J by 4 bases, leaving 9 bases between them. The CDR3 DNA follows: TGCAGCGTTGATTGGCAGATCTATGGCTACACCTTC. As protein: CSVDWQIYGYTF.

This clone came up once. CDR3 loop: CAWSKRSGGGGQPQHF. The CDR3 region has the DNA TGTGCCTGGAGTAAAAGATCAGGGGGTGGAGGCCAGCCCCAGCATTTT. The rearrangement joins TRBV30 to TRBJ1-5; 7 nucleotides agree with TRBD1. V trimming: 2 bases; J trimming: 7 bases; junction bases outside the gene matches: 14. The CDR3 runs to 16 residues. Germline CDR1 GTSNPN, CDR2 SVGIG (reference sequence).

The J gene is TRBJ1-6, the V gene TRBV16, with no clear D. Trimming cost V 0 bases and J 5 bases, with 8 bases left between them. The CDR3 sequence is 15 residues long. Germline assignment: CDR1 KGHSY and CDR2 FQNENV. CDR3 sequence reads: CASSQSERNNSPLHF. The CDR3 bases are TGTGCCAGCAGCCAATCGGAGAGAAATAATTCACCCCTCCACTTT.

In this sample, this clone turned up a few times. The chain links TRBV27 to TRBJ2-7; 12 bases are shared with TRBD2. Germline V gives CDR1 MNHEY, CDR2 SMNVEV (reference sequence). Trimming cost V 0 bases and J 3 bases; bases outside gene matches: 3. The CDR3 contains 16 residues. The CDR3 sequence is CASSLSRLAGDYEQYF. CDR3 bases: TGTGCCAGCAGTTTATCAAGACTAGCGGGGGACTACGAGCAGTACTTC.

J is TRBJ2-1 and V is TRBV19; 10 bases are shared with TRBD2. Unmatched junction bases numbered 8, after V lost 5 bases and J lost 4 bases. The CDR3 covers 16 residues. The germline V gene encodes CDR1 LNHDA and CDR2 SQIVND (reference sequence). This CDR3 reads CASSSLTSGEYNEQFF. CDR3 DNA sequence: TGTGCCAGTAGTTCCCTTACTAGCGGGGAATACAATGAGCAGTTCTTC.